The next 2 T cell receptor beta chains were all read from a single sample in a study of STAT5B mutations in CD4+ large granular lymphocyte leukemia. Assay used: immunoSEQ multiplex PCR; TCRdb lists only in-frame clones, some missing. Of 32,000 or so clones listed, 65% to 80% were seen once; the top ten hold approximately 6.2%. Sequencing used CD4+ T cells from blood buffy coats. The receptor set was obtained from a human donor in good health.

In its sample, this clone was seen a few times. V usage is TRBV28 and J usage is TRBJ1-5; D possibly corresponds to TRBD1 (6 bases). This CDR3 comprises 14 residues. Germline values: CDR1 MDHEN, CDR2 SYDVKM. V lost 4 bases, J lost 3 bases, and 10 bases lay in between. The CDR3 bases are TGTGCCAGCAGTTCGGACAGCGACAATCAGCCCCAGCATTTT. Translating gives CASSSDSDNQPQHF.

The chain carries TRBV6-5 and TRBJ2-5; D gene ambiguous. With the DNA end fitting TRBJ2-7 better, the J assignment may be wrong. CDR1 and CDR2 from the germline V gene are MNHEY and SVGAGI. The CDR3 runs to 12 residues. CDR3 nucleotides: TGTGCCAGCTATTCCGCACCCTACGAGCAGTACTTC. Translating it yields CASYSAPYEQYF.